This entry describes one T cell receptor beta chain. Its antigen is as yet unknown. This CDR3 contains 13 residues. In germline, CDR1 is SGDLS, CDR2 YYNGEE. Trimming removed 0 bases from V and 4 bases from J, with 5 bases in between. This sample was included in a study of shared clonotypes between healthy human individuals. Study results and caveats: Large sequencing depth failed to make sorted-subset sequencing complete, rarefaction showed.

The assay was immunoSEQ multiplex PCR, and TCRdb's table has in-frame clones only and misses some. The table lists some 2.4 million clones, approximately 94% of them singletons. Sequenced input: naive CD4+ T cells from PBMCs. Regarding subset: CD45RA+ positively selected. The V and J genes are TRBV9 and TRBJ1-3; D not resolved. The receptor was derived from a man aged 18 to 30 in good health. Some clones in this sample may be carry-over from other donors' samples. For the CDR3, the DNA is TGTGCCAGCAGCGTAGACACGGGAAACACCATATATTTT. Amino acids: CASSVDTGNTIYF. Based on the CDR3 plus reference TRBV9 and TRBJ1-3, the full variable domain is DSGVTQTPKHLITATGQRVTLRCSPRSGDLSVYWYQQSLDQGLQFLIQYYNGEERAKGNILERFSAQQFPDLHSELNLSSLELGDSALYFCASSVDTGNTIYFGEGSWLTVV.